This TCR beta chain was found in a study of blood T cells in healthy people across ages. This clonotype was seen a single time. Together with a sample-barcoded 5' primer, a J-beta primer mix was included in a second PCR lasting roughly 6 to 12 cycles. From the 5' RACE reads, TCRdb called clonotypes with MiXCR, one entry per CDR3 protein. The sample lists 700,000 to 900,000 distinct CDR3 sequences; roughly 53% were seen once. Samples each had at least 5 micrograms of total RNA extracted. There are 14 residues in the CDR3. Per the germline V gene, CDR1 is SGHVS and CDR2 is FNYEAQ. Germline trimming cut 1 base from V and 5 bases from J; bases unmatched to any gene: 2.

The sample consisted of blood. The chain carries TRBV7-6 and TRBJ1-1; 9 nucleotides align to TRBD1. This clonotype was sampled from a man older than 75 in good health. Here the CDR3 DNA reads TGTGCCAGCAGCTTAGTGACAGGGGGTACTGAAGCTTTCTTT. Amino acid sequence: CASSLVTGGTEAFF.